The 5 T cell receptor beta chains reported below all come from one sample, sequenced in a study of T cell responses to AZD1222 COVID-19 vaccine. Produced via immunoSEQ multiplex PCR; TCRdb's table is partial and in-frame only. The table includes about 96,000 clones, around 89% detected once. This specimen was peripheral blood, taken on day 0 of AZD1222 vaccination. The receptor source for this set is an adult in good health.

The chain couples TRBV27 to TRBJ1-6; D is ambiguous. The CDR3 spans 14 residues. The V end lost 6 bases, the J end lost 5 bases, and 11 bases lay between the germline ends. Germline V CDR1 and CDR2: MNHEY, SMNVEV (reference sequence). Here the CDR3 reads CASSSPSNNSPLHF. DNA of the CDR3: TGTGCCAGCAGCTCCCCTTCAAATAATTCACCCCTCCACTTT.

The chain is built from TRBV6-5 and TRBJ2-5; TRBD1 or TRBD2 may be the D gene (5 bases each). With 6 bases removed from V and 3 bases from J, the gap between germline ends came to 11 bases. The germline gives CDR1 MNHEY, CDR2 SVGAGI. This CDR3 has 13 residues. CDR3 nucleotides: TGTGCCAGCAGCGACGAGGGGAAAGAGACCCAGTACTTC. Residues: CASSDEGKETQYF.

The V gene is TRBV6-5, the J gene TRBJ2-7; D gene uncertain. The CDR3 sequence is 13 residues long. The germline V gene encodes CDR1 MNHEY and CDR2 SVGAGI. The V gene lost 6 bases and the J gene lost 3 bases, with 12 bases spanning the gap. The DNA of the CDR3 is TGTGCCAGCAGCGGACCCCTGGGCTACGAGCAGTACTTC. This translates into CASSGPLGYEQYF.

This chain uses TRBV5-1 with TRBJ2-1, with a weak D call TRBD2 (6 bases). From germline, CDR1 is SGHRS and CDR2 YFSETQ. CDR3 length: 13 amino acids. Trimming left V 4 bases short and J 5 bases short, with 10 bases between. CDR3 loop: CASSGGTNNEQFF. The CDR3 DNA is TGCGCCAGCAGCGGCGGGACGAACAATGAGCAGTTCTTC.

On this clone itself: Within the sample, other DNA sequences also encode this same CDR3. The chain uses TRBV18 and TRBJ1-1, with unresolved D. CDR1 and CDR2 (germline): KGHSH, LQKENI. This CDR3 comprises 12 residues. Trimming took 3 bases from V and 2 from J, leaving 4 bases between them. The CDR3 bases are TGTGCCAGCTCACCGGGCAACACTGAAGCTTTCTTT. Its translation is CASSPGNTEAFF.